This is a list of T cell receptor beta chains from one sample in a study of CD8 T cells in Susac syndrome. In TCRdb, the immunoSEQ multiplex PCR reads were re-called with MiXCR into one record per CDR3 protein. Altogether 300,000 to 350,000 distinct CDR3 sequences are present, around 90% being singletons, with the ten largest covering over 0.065%. Sequenced sample: CD4+ T cells from PBMCs. The receptor set was obtained from a human donor with multiple sclerosis. The CDR3 runs from the conserved cysteine through the conserved F or W. The order of the fields is J gene, clone size, D gene, V gene, CDR3 DNA, CDR3 protein. The D gene is left open where the match is weak. Clone size is not always given. Where it is, it says once, few, many or a class for expanded clones.

TRBJ1-5 once . TRBV19 TGTGCCAGTACCCAGCCCTTGGACAGCTCTAGCAATCAGCCCCAGCATTTT CASTQPLDSSSNQPQHF
TRBJ2-1 . . TRBV9 TGTGCCAGCAGCGCAGTACTAGGACCTCACAATGAGCAGTTCTTC CASSAVLGPHNEQFF
TRBJ2-1 . TRBD2 TRBV6-9 TGTGCCAGCAGGGAATCCCCCAATAGAGCGGGGGGCTCCTACAATGAGCAGTTCTTC CASRESPNRAGGSYNEQFF
TRBJ1-1 . . TRBV3-1 TGTGCCAGCAGCCAGCTTGGGGGGAACACTGAAGCTTTCTTT CASSQLGGNTEAFF
TRBJ2-5 . . TRBV20-1 TGCAGTGCTAGTGTGGGAATTGGACAAGAGACCCAGTACTTC CSASVGIGQETQYF
TRBJ1-5 . . TRBV19 TGTGCCAGTAGGGGCCCAAGGAGGAGTCGCAATCAGCCCCAGCATTTT CASRGPRRSRNQPQHF
TRBJ2-6 . . TRBV28 TGTGCCAGCAGTTTATCTAGCCGATACTCTGGGGCCAACGTCCTGACTTTC CASSLSSRYSGANVLTF
TRBJ2-1 . TRBD2 TRBV5-1 TGCGCCAGCAGGCCTAGCGGGACTCAAGGTTACAATGAGCAGTTCTTC CASRPSGTQGYNEQFF
TRBJ2-7 . TRBD2 TRBV2 TGTGCCAGCAGTATTCCTCTAGCGGGGGACCCCCACGAGCAGTACTTC CASSIPLAGDPHEQYF
TRBJ2-7 . TRBD1 TRBV11-2 TGTGCCAGCAGCTCCCCACTCAAAGACAGGGGCCGAACCTACGAGCAGTACTTC CASSSPLKDRGRTYEQYF
TRBJ1-1 . . TRBV29-1 TGCAGCGTTAACCGTATGAACACTGAAGCTTTCTTT CSVNRMNTEAFF
TRBJ2-3 . . TRBV5-1 TGTGCCAGCAGTTTAGTCGCAGATACGCAGTATTTT CASSLVADTQYF
TRBJ2-7 . . TRBV4-3 TGCGCCAGCAGCCAAGACCGCCTCGGGGGCCAGGCGTACGAGCAGTACTTC CASSQDRLGGQAYEQYF
TRBJ1-1 once TRBD1 TRBV29-1 TGCAGCGGCAACAGGGGGCTGAACACTGAAGCTTTCTTT CSGNRGLNTEAFF
TRBJ2-7 once . TRBV18 TGTGCCAGCTCACCTCCGGCCAACTCCTACGAGCAGTACTTC CASSPPANSYEQYF
TRBJ2-3 . TRBD2 TRBV28 TGTGCCAGCAGTCTACCTAGCGGGAGGGCCCCTATAAGCACAGATACGCAGTATTTT CASSLPSGRAPISTDTQYF
TRBJ2-3 . . TRBV7-9 TGTGCCAGCAGCCCCCTTTCTACGCAGTATTTT CASSPLSTQYF
TRBJ2-1 once . TRBV15 TGTGCCACCAGCAGAGATCTTGGCCGGGAGCAGTTCTTC CATSRDLGREQFF